This entry describes one T cell receptor beta chain. The antigen is not known. The sample originates from a study of identical twins. Findings and limits, study-wide: Fewer insertions marked abundant cord blood beta clonotypes; young adult naive trended weakly, memory not at all.

TCRdb used MiXCR to reprocess the 5' RACE reads, holding one entry per CDR3 protein. The table records some 1,700,000 distinct CDR3 sequences, about 32% of them present only once. V gave up 8 bases and J gave up 0 bases, with 5 bases separating them. The CDR3 consists of 11 residues. Germline assignment: CDR1 SQVTM and CDR2 ANQGSEA. Sequences were obtained from cord blood. This sequence was found in a newborn girl in good health. The chain links TRBV29-1 to TRBJ2-1; no definite D call. This CDR3 is CSTSSYNEQFF. The CDR3 coding sequence is TGCAGCACAAGCTCCTACAATGAGCAGTTCTTC.